This TCR beta chain is drawn from a study of neoadjuvant nivolumab and ipilimumab in lung cancer. Regarding the study as a whole: Resected tumors had greater TCR richness and clonality than uninvolved lung. Only two of four nivolumab-treated tumors gained richness and clonality by surgery. TCR clonality did not significantly correlate with pathologic tumor regression.

With V trimmed by 3 bases and J by 5 bases, 6 bases remained unmatched. The CDR3 runs to 13 residues. Germline CDR1 and CDR2: SQVTM and ANQGSEA. Sequencing used immunoSEQ multiplex PCR; TCRdb keeps in-frame clones, though not all of them. The sample lists 7,500 to 10,000 clones, around 75% occurring once. As to this clone: The antigen is unknown.

The starting material was adjacent normal lung tissue, obtained after neoadjuvant nivolumab, alone or with ipilimumab, at or shortly before surgery. This chain connects TRBV29-1 to TRBJ2-5; 7 bases map to TRBD2. The sequence derives from an adult with non-small cell lung cancer. CDR3 sequence reads: CSVDTGGSETQYF. The CDR3 DNA is TGCAGCGTTGACACGGGGGGTTCCGAGACCCAGTACTTC.